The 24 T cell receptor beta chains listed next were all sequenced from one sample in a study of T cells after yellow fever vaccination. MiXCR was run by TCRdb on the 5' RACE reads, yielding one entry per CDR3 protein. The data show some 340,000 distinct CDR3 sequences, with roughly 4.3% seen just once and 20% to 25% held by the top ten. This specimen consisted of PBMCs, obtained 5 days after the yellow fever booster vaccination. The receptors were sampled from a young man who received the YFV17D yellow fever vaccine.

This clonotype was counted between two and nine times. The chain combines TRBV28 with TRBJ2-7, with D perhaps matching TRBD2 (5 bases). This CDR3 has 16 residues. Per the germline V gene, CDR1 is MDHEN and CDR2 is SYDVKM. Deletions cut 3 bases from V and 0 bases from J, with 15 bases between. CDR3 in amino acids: CASSLIPGSSSYEQYF. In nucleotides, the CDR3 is TGTGCCAGCAGTTTGATTCCGGGGTCTAGCTCCTACGAGCAGTACTTC.

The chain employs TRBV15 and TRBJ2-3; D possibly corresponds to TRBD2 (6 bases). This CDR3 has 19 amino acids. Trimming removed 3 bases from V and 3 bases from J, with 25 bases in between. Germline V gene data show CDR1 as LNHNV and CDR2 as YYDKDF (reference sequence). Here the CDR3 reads CATSRRGVGGTSRTDTQYF. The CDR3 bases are TGTGCCACCAGCAGGAGAGGGGTCGGGGGAACCTCGAGAACAGATACGCAGTATTTT.

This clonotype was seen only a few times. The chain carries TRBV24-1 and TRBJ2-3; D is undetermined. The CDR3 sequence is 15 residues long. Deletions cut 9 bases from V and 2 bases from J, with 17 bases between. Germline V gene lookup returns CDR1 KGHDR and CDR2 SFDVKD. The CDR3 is CATARQDLSTDTQYF. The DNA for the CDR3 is TGTGCCACCGCTCGGCAGGACCTCTCCACAGATACGCAGTATTTT.

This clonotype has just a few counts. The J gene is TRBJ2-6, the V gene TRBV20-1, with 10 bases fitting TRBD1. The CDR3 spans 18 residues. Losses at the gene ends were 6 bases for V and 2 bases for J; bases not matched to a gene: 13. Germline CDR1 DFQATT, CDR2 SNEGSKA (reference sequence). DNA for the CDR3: TGCAGTGCGAAGGTGGATGAGGGACAGGGGACTGGGGCCAACGTCCTGACTTTC. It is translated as CSAKVDEGQGTGANVLTF.

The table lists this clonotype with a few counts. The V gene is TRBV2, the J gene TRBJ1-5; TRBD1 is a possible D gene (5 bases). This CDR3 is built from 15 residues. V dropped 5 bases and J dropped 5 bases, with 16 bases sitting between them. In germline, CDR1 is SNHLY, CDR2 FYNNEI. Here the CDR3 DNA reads TGTGCCAGCAGTTACTCTGTCGGGGACTATCAGCCCCAGCATTTT. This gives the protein CASSYSVGDYQPQHF.

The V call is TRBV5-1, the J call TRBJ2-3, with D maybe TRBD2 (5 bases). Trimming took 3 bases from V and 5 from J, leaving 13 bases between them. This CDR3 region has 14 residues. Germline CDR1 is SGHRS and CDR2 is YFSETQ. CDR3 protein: CASSSSRDVDTQYF. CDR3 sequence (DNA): TGCGCCAGCAGCTCATCCCGGGATGTAGATACGCAGTATTTT.

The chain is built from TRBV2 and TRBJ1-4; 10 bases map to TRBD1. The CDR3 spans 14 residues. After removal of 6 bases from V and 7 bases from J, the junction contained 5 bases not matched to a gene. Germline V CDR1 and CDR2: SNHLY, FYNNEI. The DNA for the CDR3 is TGTGCCAGCAGACCGACAGGGGGCCTTGAAAAACTGTTTTTT. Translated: CASRPTGGLEKLFF.

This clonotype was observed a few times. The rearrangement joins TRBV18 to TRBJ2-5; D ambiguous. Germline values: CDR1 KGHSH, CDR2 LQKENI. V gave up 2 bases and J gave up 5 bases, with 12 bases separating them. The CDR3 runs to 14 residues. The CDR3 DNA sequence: TGTGCCAGCTCACCATCTCTTGTGAGGGAGACCCAGTACTTC. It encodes CASSPSLVRETQYF.

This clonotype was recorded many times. The CDR3 DNA reads as TGTGCCATCAGTAACAGGCGCTCCTACGAGCAGTACTTC. This sequence encodes CAISNRRSYEQYF. This chain joins TRBV10-3 and TRBJ2-7; D possibly corresponds to TRBD1 (5 bases). V dropped 5 bases and J dropped 0 bases, with 8 bases sitting between them. Germline CDR1 ENHRY, CDR2 SYGVKD. This CDR3 comprises 13 residues.

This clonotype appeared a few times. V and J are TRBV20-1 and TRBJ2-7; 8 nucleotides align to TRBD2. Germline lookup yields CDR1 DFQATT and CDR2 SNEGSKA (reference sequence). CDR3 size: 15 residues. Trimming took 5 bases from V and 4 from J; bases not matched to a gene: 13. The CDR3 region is CSAQPGLGISYEQYF. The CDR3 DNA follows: TGCAGTGCTCAACCGGGACTAGGAATTTCTTACGAGCAGTACTTC.

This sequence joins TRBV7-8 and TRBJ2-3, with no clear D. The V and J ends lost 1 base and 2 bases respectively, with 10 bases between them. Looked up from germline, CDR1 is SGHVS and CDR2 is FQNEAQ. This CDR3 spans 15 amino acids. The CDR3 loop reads CASSLGISPTDTQYF. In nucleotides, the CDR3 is TGTGCCAGCAGCTTAGGCATTTCCCCCACAGATACGCAGTATTTT.

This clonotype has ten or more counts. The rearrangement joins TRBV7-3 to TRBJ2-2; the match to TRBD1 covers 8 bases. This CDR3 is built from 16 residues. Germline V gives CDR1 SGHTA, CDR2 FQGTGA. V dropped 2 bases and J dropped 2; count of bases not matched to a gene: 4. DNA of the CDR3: TGTGCCAGCAGCTTACAGGGGGCGAGAAACACCGGGGAGCTGTTTTTT. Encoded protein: CASSLQGARNTGELFF.

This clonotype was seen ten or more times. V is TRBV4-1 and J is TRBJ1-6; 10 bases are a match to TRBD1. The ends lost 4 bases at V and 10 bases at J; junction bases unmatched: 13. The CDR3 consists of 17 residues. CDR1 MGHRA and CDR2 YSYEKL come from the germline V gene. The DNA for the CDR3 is TGCGCCAGCAGCCCAGCCCCGGGACAGGGGTATCCGTCACCCCTCCACTTT. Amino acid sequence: CASSPAPGQGYPSPLHF.

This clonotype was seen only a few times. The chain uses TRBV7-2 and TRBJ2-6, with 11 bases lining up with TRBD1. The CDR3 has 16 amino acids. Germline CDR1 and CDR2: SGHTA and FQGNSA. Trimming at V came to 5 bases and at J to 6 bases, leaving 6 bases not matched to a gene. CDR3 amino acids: CASSPWTGGEANVLTF. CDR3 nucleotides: TGTGCCAGCAGCCCCTGGACAGGGGGCGAGGCCAACGTCCTGACTTTC.

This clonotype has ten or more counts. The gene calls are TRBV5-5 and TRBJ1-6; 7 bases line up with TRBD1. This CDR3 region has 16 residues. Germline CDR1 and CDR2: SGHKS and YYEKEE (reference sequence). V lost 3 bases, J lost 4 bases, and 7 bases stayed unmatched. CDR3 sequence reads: CASSSGQDAYNSPLHF. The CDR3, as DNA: TGTGCCAGCAGCTCTGGACAGGACGCTTATAATTCACCCCTCCACTTT.

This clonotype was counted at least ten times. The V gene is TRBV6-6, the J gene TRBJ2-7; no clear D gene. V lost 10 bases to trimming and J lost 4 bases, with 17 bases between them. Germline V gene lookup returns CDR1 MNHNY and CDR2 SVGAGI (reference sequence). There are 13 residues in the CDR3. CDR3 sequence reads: CATAGQLTYEQYF. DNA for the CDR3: TGTGCCACCGCCGGGCAGCTCACGTACGAGCAGTACTTC.

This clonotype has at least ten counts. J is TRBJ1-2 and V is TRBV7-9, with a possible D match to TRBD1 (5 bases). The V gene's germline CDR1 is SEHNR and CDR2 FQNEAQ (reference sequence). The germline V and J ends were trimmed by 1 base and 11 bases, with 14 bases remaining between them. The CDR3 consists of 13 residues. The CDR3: CASSLVIGAEYTF. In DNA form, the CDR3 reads TGTGCCAGCAGCTTAGTCATAGGGGCGGAGTACACCTTC.

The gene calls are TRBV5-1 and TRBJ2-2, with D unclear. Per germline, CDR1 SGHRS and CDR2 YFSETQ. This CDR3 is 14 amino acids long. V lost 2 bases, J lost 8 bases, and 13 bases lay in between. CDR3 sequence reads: CASSFGSFGGELFF. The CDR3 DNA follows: TGCGCCAGCAGCTTCGGGTCATTCGGAGGGGAGCTGTTTTTT.

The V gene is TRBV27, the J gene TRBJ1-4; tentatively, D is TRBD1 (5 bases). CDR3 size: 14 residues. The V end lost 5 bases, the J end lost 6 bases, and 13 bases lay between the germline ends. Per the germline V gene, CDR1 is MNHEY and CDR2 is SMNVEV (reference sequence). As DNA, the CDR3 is TGTGCCAGCAGTGCGTGGGGACCTGATGAAAAACTGTTTTTT. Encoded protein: CASSAWGPDEKLFF. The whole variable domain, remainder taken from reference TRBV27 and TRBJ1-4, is EAQVTQNPRYLITVTGKKLTVTCSQNMNHEYMSWYRQDPGLGLRQIYYSMNVEVTDKGDVPEGYKVSRKEKRNFPLILESPSPNQTSLYFCASSAWGPDEKLFFGSGTQLSVL.

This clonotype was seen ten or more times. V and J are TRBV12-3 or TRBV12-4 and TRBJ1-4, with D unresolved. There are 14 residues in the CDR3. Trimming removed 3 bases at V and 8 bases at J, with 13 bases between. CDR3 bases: TGTGCCAGCAGTTTTCGAGCCCCTCGGGAAAAACTGTTTTTT. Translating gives CASSFRAPREKLFF.

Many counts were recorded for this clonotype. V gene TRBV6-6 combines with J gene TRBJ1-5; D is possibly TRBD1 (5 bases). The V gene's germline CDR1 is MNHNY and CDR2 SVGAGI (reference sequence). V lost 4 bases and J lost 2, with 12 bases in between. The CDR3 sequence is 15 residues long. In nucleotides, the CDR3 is TGTGCCAGCAGTTTCCCCAGGGAGGGCAATCAGCCCCAGCATTTT. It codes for CASSFPREGNQPQHF.

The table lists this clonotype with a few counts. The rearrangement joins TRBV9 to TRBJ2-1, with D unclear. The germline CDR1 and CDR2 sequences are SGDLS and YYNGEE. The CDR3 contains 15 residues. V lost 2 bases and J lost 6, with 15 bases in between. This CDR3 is CASSVGSTPGNEQFF. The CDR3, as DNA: TGTGCCAGCAGCGTTGGGTCAACCCCTGGCAATGAGCAGTTCTTC.

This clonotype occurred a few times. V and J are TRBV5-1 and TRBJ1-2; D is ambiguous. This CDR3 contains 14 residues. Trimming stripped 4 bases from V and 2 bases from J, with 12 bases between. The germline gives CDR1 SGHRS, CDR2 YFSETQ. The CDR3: CASSPMDRNYGYTF. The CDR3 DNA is TGCGCCAGCAGCCCAATGGATAGGAACTATGGCTACACCTTC.

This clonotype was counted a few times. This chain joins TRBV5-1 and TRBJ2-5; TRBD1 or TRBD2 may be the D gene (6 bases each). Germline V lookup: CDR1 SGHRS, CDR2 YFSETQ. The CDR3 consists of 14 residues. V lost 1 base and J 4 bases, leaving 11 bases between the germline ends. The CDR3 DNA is TGCGCCAGCAGCTTGTGGGGGGCCGGAGAGACCCAGTACTTC. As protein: CASSLWGAGETQYF.